A single TCR beta chain is shown here with its context. Amplified TCR beta CDR3 regions came from RNA transcripts. The primer set for the first-round RT-PCR of the TCR CDR3 was HTBI. A single record per CDR3 protein comes from TCRdb applying MiXCR to the multiplex PCR reads. The profile shows a few hundred thousand distinct CDR3 sequences, under 15% of them singletons. These data are taken from a study of T cells in Graves' hyperthyroidism and ophthalmopathy. The TCR comes from a woman in her 30s with Graves' hyperthyroidism. Material for sequencing was blood.

In DNA, the CDR3 is TGTGCCAGCAGCCCCCGGGGGGCTAGCGGGAGGAATGAGCAGTTCTTC. The encoded protein is CASSPRGASGRNEQFF. The chain carries TRBV3-1 and TRBJ2-1, with 11 bases that match TRBD2. The CDR3 extends over 16 amino acids. After removal of 4 bases from V and 7 bases from J, the junction contained 9 bases not matched to a gene. From germline, CDR1 is LGHDT and CDR2 YNNKEL (reference sequence).